The TCR beta chain under discussion was sequenced for a study of blood T cell repertoires in COVID-19. Background on the study: Samples of COVID-19 (acute and convalescent) were obtained from the United States, Italy and Spain.

In the original processing: Estimation of nucleated cell counts relied on the amplification of reference gene primers. Assay used: immunoSEQ multiplex PCR; TCRdb lists only in-frame clones, some missing. Clone size and V and J calls were adopted from that table, with D and trimming inferred from the DNA. The repertoire includes over 250,000 clones, roughly 90% of them detected once, and around 2.2% sits in the top ten. The sample taken for sequencing was peripheral blood. This TCR came from a woman in her 30s with COVID-19, enrolled during active disease.

The CDR3 DNA follows: TGTGCCAGCAGTTGGTCAGGGACTCAAGAGACCCAGTACTTC. Amino acids: CASSWSGTQETQYF. The V gene is TRBV6-2 or TRBV6-3, the J gene TRBJ2-5, with TRBD2 as a possible D gene (6 bases). Germline V gives CDR1 MNHEY, CDR2 SVGEGT. Trimming cost V 4 bases and J 2 bases, with 11 bases left between them. There are 14 residues in the CDR3.